This T cell receptor beta chain is from a study of T cell responses to AZD1222 COVID-19 vaccine. Some clones are missing from TCRdb's copy, which holds only in-frame ones; the method was immunoSEQ multiplex PCR. Among just over 150,000 clones listed, over 80% were seen once. As concerns this clone: Antigen unknown.

Trimming removed 5 bases at V and 5 bases at J, with 12 bases between. The V gene's germline CDR1 is MGHDK and CDR2 SYGVNS. The CDR3 extends over 13 amino acids. Study-wide results and limits: Recipients of two AZD1222 doses showed rising Spike-specific TCR breadth and depth. Seropositive at baseline were only a handful of AZD1222 recipients. Reportedly, close to half of spike-specific TCRs are directed against unmutated variant regions. Clonal diversity may have been underestimated in mostly white British donors.

The V call is TRBV25-1, the J call TRBJ1-2; D is unresolved. The sequenced sample was peripheral blood, obtained 28 days after the second AZD1222 dose. The clonotype was recovered from an adult who received the AZD1222 COVID-19 vaccine. The CDR3 here is CASSLLVGYGYTF. As DNA, the CDR3 is TGTGCCAGCAGTCTGCTCGTGGGGTATGGCTACACCTTC.